Below are 6 T cell receptor beta chains sequenced from a single sample in a study of T cells in localized non-small cell lung cancer. The table came from immunoSEQ multiplex PCR; TCRdb's copy has only in-frame clones and leaves some out. In the table there are some 31,000 clones, 78% of which are singletons. Sequencing was performed on peripheral blood, taken before any cancer treatment. Receptor source: a male donor aged 60 or over with stage II squamous cell lung carcinoma.

The J gene is TRBJ2-2, the V gene TRBV5-4, with TRBD2 matching 8 bases. The CDR3 consists of 15 residues. The germline CDR1 and CDR2 sequences are SGHNT and YYREEE (reference sequence). V was pared by 4 bases and J by 1 base, with 3 bases of the junction left unmatched. The CDR3 here is CASSPGLGNTGELFF. CDR3 bases: TGTGCCAGCAGCCCGGGACTAGGGAACACCGGGGAGCTGTTTTTT.

The chain joins TRBV2 to TRBJ2-7; TRBD2 agrees at 7 bases. There are 14 residues in the CDR3. Germline CDR1 reads SNHLY; CDR2 reads FYNNEI. V shed 6 bases, J shed 2 bases, and the junction held 7 bases outside the gene matches. In nucleotides, the CDR3 is TGTGCCAGCAGGGCCTCTAGCGGCGCCTACGAGCAGTACTTC. Its translation: CASRASSGAYEQYF.

The sample holds one count of this clone. This chain connects TRBV10-3 to TRBJ2-3; 7 nucleotides line up with TRBD2. The CDR3 extends over 15 amino acids. CDR1 ENHRY and CDR2 SYGVKD come from the germline V gene. After removal of 11 bases from V and 4 bases from J, the junction contained 15 bases not matched to a gene. The CDR3 DNA follows: TGTGCCGCCGGGAAAGGGGCGGGAGAGGCAGATACGCAGTATTTT. The encoded protein is CAAGKGAGEADTQYF.

V usage is TRBV7-9 and J usage is TRBJ1-3; 8 nucleotides match TRBD1. V trimming: 3 bases; J trimming: 8 bases; junction bases outside the gene matches: 9. CDR1 and CDR2 (germline): SEHNR, FQNEAQ (reference sequence). The CDR3 has 15 residues. CDR3 amino acids: CASSFGGGTGDTIYF. CDR3 DNA sequence: TGTGCCAGCAGCTTTGGCGGGGGGACAGGAGACACCATATATTTT.

The chain recombines TRBV29-1 with TRBJ1-2, with 10 bases matching TRBD1. The CDR3 contains 14 residues. CDR1 and CDR2 (germline): SQVTM, ANQGSEA. With 4 bases clipped from V and 5 bases from J, the junction kept 7 bases outside the gene matches. Here the CDR3 DNA reads TGCAGCGTTGGAGGGGACAGGGGATCATATGGCTACACCTTC. It yields the protein CSVGGDRGSYGYTF.

This clone occurred a few times. This sequence joins TRBV6-9 and TRBJ2-7; TRBD1 is a possible D gene (5 bases). Germline lookup yields CDR1 MNHGY and CDR2 SVAAGI. V was clipped by 2 bases and J by 1 base, with 9 bases between them. The CDR3 runs 14 residues. DNA for the CDR3: TGTGCCAGCAGTTATGGACACCTATCCTACGAGCAGTACTTC. Translation: CASSYGHLSYEQYF.